The 16 T cell receptor beta chains below were found in one sample sequenced in a study of blood T cell repertoires in COVID-19. Sequenced by immunoSEQ multiplex PCR; TCRdb stores in-frame clones only, minus some. Of roughly 66,000 clones listed, roughly 82% were seen once; the top ten hold approximately 6.6%. Sample: peripheral blood. The receptors here all came from a man in his 60s with acute or convalescent COVID-19.

The chain links TRBV19 to TRBJ2-5, with TRBD1 matching 8 bases. Per germline, CDR1 LNHDA and CDR2 SQIVND (reference sequence). The V and J ends lost 3 bases and 5 bases, in that order; junction bases with no gene match: 11. CDR3 length: 16 residues. The DNA of the CDR3 is TGTGCCAGTAGTATCTCGGCAGGGGGCTTGTGGGAGACCCAGTACTTC. Translating gives CASSISAGGLWETQYF.

The rearrangement links TRBV7-9 to TRBJ1-5, with D possibly being TRBD1 (6 bases). Germline values: CDR1 SEHNR, CDR2 FQNEAQ (reference sequence). This CDR3 comprises 14 residues. V lost 5 bases and J 4 bases, leaving 12 bases between the germline ends. In DNA, the CDR3 is TGTGCCAGCAGCGGACAGACGCCAAATCAGCCCCAGCATTTT. Encoded protein: CASSGQTPNQPQHF. Variable domain in full (rest from reference TRBV7-9 and TRBJ1-5): DTGVSQNPRHKITKRGQNVTFRCDPISEHNRLYWYRQTLGQGPEFLTYFQNEAQLEKSRLLSDRFSAERPKGSFSTLEIQRTEQGDSAMYLCASSGQTPNQPQHFGDGTRLSIL.

This clone was counted once. V is TRBV5-4 and J is TRBJ2-2; TRBD2 agrees at 9 bases. The CDR3 has 14 residues. V gave up 5 bases and J gave up 1 base; unmatched junction bases: 0. CDR1 and CDR2 from the germline V gene are SGHNT and YYREEE (reference sequence). CDR3 protein: CASRRGGNTGELFF. Here the CDR3 DNA reads TGTGCCAGCAGGCGGGGGGGGAACACCGGGGAGCTGTTTTTT.

This chain's CDR3 is CASSLDGQGNQPQHF. The CDR3 nucleotides are TGTGCCAGCAGCTTAGACGGACAGGGCAATCAGCCCCAGCATTTT. The J gene is TRBJ1-5, the V gene TRBV7-9; 7 bases align to TRBD1. The CDR3 contains 15 residues. The germline V gene has CDR1 SEHNR and CDR2 FQNEAQ (reference sequence). V was clipped by 1 base and J by 2 bases; unmatched bases: 2.

This chain connects TRBV19 to TRBJ2-5; 12 bases are a match to TRBD2. The CDR3 length is 20 residues. Germline trimming cut 0 bases from V and 2 bases from J; bases unmatched to any gene: 13. The germline V gene encodes CDR1 LNHDA and CDR2 SQIVND (reference sequence). DNA for the CDR3: TGTGCCAGTAGTATAGAGCCTAGCGGGGGGGCGAAAGGTCGGCAAGAGACCCAGTACTTC. Its translation: CASSIEPSGGAKGRQETQYF.

In DNA form, the CDR3 reads TGCAGCGTTGAAGATGGTGGCTGGAGCACTGAAGCTTTCTTT. Translating gives CSVEDGGWSTEAFF. The chain has TRBV29-1 and TRBJ1-1; D not resolved. The CDR3 contains 14 residues. From germline, CDR1 is SQVTM and CDR2 ANQGSEA. V was pared by 0 bases and J by 4 bases, with 12 bases between.

This chain connects TRBV11-2 to TRBJ2-5; the match to TRBD2 covers 9 bases. CDR3 length equals 17 residues. Trimming at V came to 4 bases and at J to 4 bases, leaving 13 bases not matched to a gene. CDR1 is SGHAT and CDR2 is FQNNGV in the germline V gene. DNA for the CDR3: TGTGCCAGCAGCTGGGGCCGGGAGCGGGGGGACGGAGAGACCCAGTACTTC. It codes for CASSWGRERGDGETQYF.

The J gene is TRBJ1-1, the V gene TRBV5-5, with D perhaps matching TRBD1 (6 bases). V gave up 0 bases and J gave up 1 base, with 10 bases separating them. This CDR3 region has 15 residues. From germline, CDR1 is SGHKS and CDR2 YYEKEE (reference sequence). CDR3 sequence reads: CASSLAAQGNTEAFF. Here the CDR3 DNA reads TGTGCCAGCAGCTTGGCCGCACAGGGGAACACTGAAGCTTTCTTT.

This chain links TRBV7-9 with TRBJ1-1, with a possible D match to TRBD1 (6 bases). The germline gives CDR1 SEHNR, CDR2 FQNEAQ (reference sequence). Trimming took 2 bases from V and 3 from J, leaving 7 bases between them. The CDR3 sequence is 13 residues long. DNA of the CDR3: TGTGCCAGCAGCTTAAAGGGGGACACTGAAGCTTTCTTT. Amino acids: CASSLKGDTEAFF.

This clone has a handful of counts. The chain uses TRBV4-3 and TRBJ1-2; D remains unclear. Per the germline V gene, CDR1 is LGHNA and CDR2 is YSLEER. The CDR3 totals 16 residues. The ends were cut back, 1 base at V and 0 bases at J, with 12 bases in the middle. CDR3 coding DNA: TGCGCCAGCAGCCAAGCCTTCGGAGGGACTAACTATGGCTACACCTTC. Amino acid sequence: CASSQAFGGTNYGYTF.

The chain joins TRBV30 to TRBJ1-6; TRBD1 might be the D (5 bases). The CDR3 runs to 13 residues. V lost 2 bases to trimming and J lost 10 bases, with 12 bases between them. From germline, CDR1 is GTSNPN and CDR2 SVGIG (reference sequence). CDR3 sequence reads: CAWSRQGGSPLHF. CDR3 nucleotide sequence: TGTGCCTGGAGTAGGCAGGGTGGATCACCCCTCCACTTT.

The genes are TRBV4-2 and TRBJ2-1; a possible D gene is TRBD1 (5 bases). The CDR3 totals 15 residues. The V and J ends lost 1 base and 5 bases respectively, with 12 bases between them. Looked up from germline, CDR1 is LGHNA and CDR2 is YNFKEQ. This chain's CDR3 is CASSQGHGQHNEQFF. In DNA, the CDR3 is TGTGCCAGCAGCCAAGGTCACGGACAACACAATGAGCAGTTCTTC.

This chain connects TRBV7-9 to TRBJ1-2; a possible D gene is TRBD1 (6 bases). V lost 5 bases and J lost 5, with 18 bases in between. This CDR3 spans 15 amino acids. Germline V gives CDR1 SEHNR, CDR2 FQNEAQ (reference sequence). CDR3 sequence reads: CASSLKQGGDYGYTF. The CDR3 bases are TGTGCCAGCAGCCTAAAACAGGGTGGGGATTATGGCTACACCTTC.

This clone showed up just once. V gene TRBV5-1 combines with J gene TRBJ1-2; TRBD1 agrees at 9 bases. CDR1 and CDR2 (germline): SGHRS, YFSETQ. The CDR3 runs 17 residues. V gave up 0 bases and J gave up 5 bases; unmatched junction bases: 11. CDR3 nucleotides: TGCGCCAGCAGCTTGGATGGACAGGGGTTCCGGGGGTATGGCTACACCTTC. Translated: CASSLDGQGFRGYGYTF.

The chain joins TRBV6-6 to TRBJ2-1, with TRBD1 matching over 8 bases. The junction had 22 bases not matched to a gene; V was cut back by 5 bases and J by 4 bases. Germline V CDR1 and CDR2: MNHNY, SVGAGI (reference sequence). The CDR3 runs 20 residues. The CDR3 DNA follows: TGTGCCAGCAGTCCTATTGAACCGGGACAGGACTCCCTTCTTTACAATGAGCAGTTCTTC. The encoded protein is CASSPIEPGQDSLLYNEQFF.

In the case of this clone: At one end, the junction sequence differs from germline, possibly due to a read error. The V and J genes are TRBV5-1 and TRBJ2-1, with D tentatively TRBD2 (5 bases). Germline V CDR1 and CDR2: SGHRS, YFSETQ. This CDR3 comprises 14 residues. The chain's CDR3 is CTSSLVASNNEQFF. For the CDR3, the DNA is TGCACCAGCAGCTTGGTAGCTAGCAACAATGAGCAGTTCTTC.